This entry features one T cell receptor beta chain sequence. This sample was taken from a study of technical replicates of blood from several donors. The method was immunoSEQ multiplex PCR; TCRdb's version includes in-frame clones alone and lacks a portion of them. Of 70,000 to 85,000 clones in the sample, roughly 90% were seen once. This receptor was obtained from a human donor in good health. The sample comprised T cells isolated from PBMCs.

In DNA form, the CDR3 reads TGTGCCAGCAGTTTGGAGTCTTATAGCAATCAGCCCCAGCATTTT. Translation: CASSLESYSNQPQHF. The chain combines TRBV28 with TRBJ1-5; D ambiguous. Trimming stripped 3 bases from V and 0 bases from J, with 9 bases between. The CDR3 covers 15 residues. The germline gives CDR1 MDHEN, CDR2 SYDVKM. The full variable domain, its missing parts supplied by reference TRBV28 and TRBJ1-5, is DVKVTQSSRYLVKRTGEKVFLECVQDMDHENMFWYRQDPGLGLRLIYFSYDVKMKEKGDIPEGYSVSREKKERFSLILESASTNQTSMYLCASSLESYSNQPQHFGDGTRLSIL.